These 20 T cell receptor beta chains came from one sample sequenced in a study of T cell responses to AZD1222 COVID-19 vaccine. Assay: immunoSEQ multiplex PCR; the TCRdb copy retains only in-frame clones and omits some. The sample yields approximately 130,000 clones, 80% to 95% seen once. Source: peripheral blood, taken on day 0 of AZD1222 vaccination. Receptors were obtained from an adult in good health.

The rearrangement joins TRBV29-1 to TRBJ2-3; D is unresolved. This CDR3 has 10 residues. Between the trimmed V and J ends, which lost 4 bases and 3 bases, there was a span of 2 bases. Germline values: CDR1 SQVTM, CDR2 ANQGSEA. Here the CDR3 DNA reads TGCAGCGTTGGAACAGATACGCAGTATTTT. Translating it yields CSVGTDTQYF.

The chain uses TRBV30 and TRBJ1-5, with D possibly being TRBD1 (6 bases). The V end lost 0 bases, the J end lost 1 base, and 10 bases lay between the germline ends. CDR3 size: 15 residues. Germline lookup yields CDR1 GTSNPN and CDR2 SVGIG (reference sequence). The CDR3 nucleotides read TGTGCCTGGAGTGTCTCAGGGGTCAGCAATCAGCCCCAGCATTTT. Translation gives CAWSVSGVSNQPQHF.

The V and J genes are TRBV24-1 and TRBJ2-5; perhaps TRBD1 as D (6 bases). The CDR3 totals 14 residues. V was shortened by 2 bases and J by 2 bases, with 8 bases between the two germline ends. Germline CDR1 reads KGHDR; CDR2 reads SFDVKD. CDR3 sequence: CATSDSGQQETQYF. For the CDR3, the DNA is TGTGCCACCAGTGATTCCGGACAGCAAGAGACCCAGTACTTC.

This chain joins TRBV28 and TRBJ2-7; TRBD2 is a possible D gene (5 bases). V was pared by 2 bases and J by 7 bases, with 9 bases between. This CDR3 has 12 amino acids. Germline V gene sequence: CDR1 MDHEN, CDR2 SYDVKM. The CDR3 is CASSLVGREQYF. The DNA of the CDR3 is TGTGCCAGCAGTTTAGTAGGGAGAGAGCAGTACTTC. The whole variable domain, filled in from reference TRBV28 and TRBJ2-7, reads DVKVTQSSRYLVKRTGEKVFLECVQDMDHENMFWYRQDPGLGLRLIYFSYDVKMKEKGDIPEGYSVSREKKERFSLILESASTNQTSMYLCASSLVGREQYFGPGTRLTVT.

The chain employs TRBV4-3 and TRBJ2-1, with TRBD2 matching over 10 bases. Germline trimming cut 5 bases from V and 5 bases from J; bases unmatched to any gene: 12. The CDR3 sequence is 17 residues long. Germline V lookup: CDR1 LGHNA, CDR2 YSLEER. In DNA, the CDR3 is TGCGCCAGCAGCTCCAGCTATAGCGGGAGGATCGACAATGAGCAGTTCTTC. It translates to CASSSSYSGRIDNEQFF.

CDR3 sequence: CASSQLAGNGEQYF. DNA of the CDR3: TGTGCCAGCAGCCAGCTAGCGGGGAATGGCGAGCAGTACTTC. The chain recombines TRBV4-2 with TRBJ2-7, with TRBD2 matching 9 bases. The V gene's germline CDR1 is LGHNA and CDR2 YNFKEQ. V trimming: 3 bases; J trimming: 6 bases; junction bases outside the gene matches: 6. The CDR3 spans 14 residues.

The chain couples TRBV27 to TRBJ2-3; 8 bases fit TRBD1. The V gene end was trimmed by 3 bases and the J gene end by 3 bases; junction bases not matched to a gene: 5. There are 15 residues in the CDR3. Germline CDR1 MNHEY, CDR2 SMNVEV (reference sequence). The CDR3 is CASSFAGGRTDTQYF. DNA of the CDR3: TGTGCCAGCAGTTTCGCAGGGGGCAGGACAGATACGCAGTATTTT.

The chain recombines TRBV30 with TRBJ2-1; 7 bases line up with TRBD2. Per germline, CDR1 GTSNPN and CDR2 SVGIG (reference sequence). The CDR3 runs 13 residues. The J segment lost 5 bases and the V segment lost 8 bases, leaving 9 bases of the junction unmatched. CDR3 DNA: TGTGCCCCTCGGGGGGAGGGCCACAATGAGCAGTTCTTC. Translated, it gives CAPRGEGHNEQFF.

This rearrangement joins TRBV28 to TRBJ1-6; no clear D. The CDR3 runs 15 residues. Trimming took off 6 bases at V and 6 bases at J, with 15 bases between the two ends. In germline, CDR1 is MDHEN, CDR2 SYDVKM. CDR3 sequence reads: CASRKTGIRNSPLHF. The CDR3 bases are TGTGCCAGCAGGAAGACGGGGATCCGTAATTCACCCCTCCACTTT.

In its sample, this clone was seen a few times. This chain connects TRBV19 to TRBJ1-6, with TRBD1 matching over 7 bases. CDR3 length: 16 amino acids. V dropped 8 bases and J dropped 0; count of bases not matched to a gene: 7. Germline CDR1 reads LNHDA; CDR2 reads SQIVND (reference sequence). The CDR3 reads CASRQGVSSYNSPLHF. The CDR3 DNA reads TGTGCCAGTCGACAGGGAGTAAGCTCCTATAATTCACCCCTCCACTTT.

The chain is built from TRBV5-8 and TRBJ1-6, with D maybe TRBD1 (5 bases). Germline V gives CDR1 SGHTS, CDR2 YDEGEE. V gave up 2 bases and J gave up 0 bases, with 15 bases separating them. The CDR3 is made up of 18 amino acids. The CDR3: CASSFSDRLSSYNSPLHF. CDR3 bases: TGTGCCAGCAGCTTTTCTGACAGACTGAGCTCCTATAATTCACCCCTCCACTTT.

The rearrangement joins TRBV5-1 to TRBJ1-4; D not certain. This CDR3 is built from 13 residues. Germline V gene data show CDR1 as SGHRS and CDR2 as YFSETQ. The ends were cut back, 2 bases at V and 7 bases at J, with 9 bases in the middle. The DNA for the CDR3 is TGCGCCAGCAGCTTCTTGGGCCTTGAAAAACTGTTTTTT. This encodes CASSFLGLEKLFF.

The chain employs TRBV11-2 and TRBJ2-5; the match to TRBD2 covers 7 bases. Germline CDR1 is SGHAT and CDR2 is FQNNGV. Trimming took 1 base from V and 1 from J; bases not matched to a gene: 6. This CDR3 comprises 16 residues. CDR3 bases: TGTGCCAGCAGCTTAGCTACCGCGGGAGCCCAAGAGACCCAGTACTTC. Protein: CASSLATAGAQETQYF.

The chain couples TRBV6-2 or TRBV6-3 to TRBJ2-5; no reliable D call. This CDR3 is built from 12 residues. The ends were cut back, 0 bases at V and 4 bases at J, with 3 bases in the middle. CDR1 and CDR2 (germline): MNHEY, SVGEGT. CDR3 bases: TGTGCCAGCAGTTACTCGGGAGAGACCCAGTACTTC. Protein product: CASSYSGETQYF.

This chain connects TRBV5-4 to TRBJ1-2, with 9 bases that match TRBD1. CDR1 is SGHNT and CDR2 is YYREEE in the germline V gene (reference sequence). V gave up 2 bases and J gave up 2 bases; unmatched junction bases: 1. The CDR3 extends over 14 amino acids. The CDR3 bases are TGTGCCAGCAGCTTACAGGGGGCGAACTATGGCTACACCTTC. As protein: CASSLQGANYGYTF.

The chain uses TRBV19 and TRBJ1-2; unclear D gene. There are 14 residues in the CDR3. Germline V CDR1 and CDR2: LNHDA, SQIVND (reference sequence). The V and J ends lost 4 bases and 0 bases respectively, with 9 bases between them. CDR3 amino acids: CASSTIQTNYGYTF. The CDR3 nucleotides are TGTGCCAGTAGTACGATACAAACTAACTATGGCTACACCTTC.

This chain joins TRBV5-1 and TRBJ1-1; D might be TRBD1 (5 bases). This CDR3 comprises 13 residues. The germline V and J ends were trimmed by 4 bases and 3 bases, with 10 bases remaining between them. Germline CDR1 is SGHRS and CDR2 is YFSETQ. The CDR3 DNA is TGCGCCAGCAGCGTCAGGGACGACACTGAAGCTTTCTTT. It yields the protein CASSVRDDTEAFF.

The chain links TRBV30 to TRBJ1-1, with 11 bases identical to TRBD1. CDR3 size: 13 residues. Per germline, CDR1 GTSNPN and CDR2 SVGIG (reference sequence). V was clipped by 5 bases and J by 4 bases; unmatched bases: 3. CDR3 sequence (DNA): TGTGCCTGGGATGGGACAGGGGGCACTGAAGCTTTCTTT. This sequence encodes CAWDGTGGTEAFF. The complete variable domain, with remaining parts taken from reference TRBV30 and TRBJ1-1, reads SQTIHQWPATLVQPVGSPLSLECTVEGTSNPNLYWYRQAAGRGLQLLFYSVGIGQISSEVPQNLSASRPQDRQFILSSKKLLLSDSGFYLCAWDGTGGTEAFFGQGTRLTVV.

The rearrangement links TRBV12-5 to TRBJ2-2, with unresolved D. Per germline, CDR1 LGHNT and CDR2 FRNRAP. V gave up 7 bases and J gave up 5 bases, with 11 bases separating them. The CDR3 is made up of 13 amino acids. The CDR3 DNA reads TGTGCTAGTGCCTTTTGGGATACCGGGGAGCTGTTTTTT. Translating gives CASAFWDTGELFF.

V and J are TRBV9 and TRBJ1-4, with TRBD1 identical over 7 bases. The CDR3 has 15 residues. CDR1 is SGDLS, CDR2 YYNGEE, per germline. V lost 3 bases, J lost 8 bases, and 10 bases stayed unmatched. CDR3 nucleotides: TGTGCCAGCAGCGGGAGTGGACAGGTGTGGGAAAAACTGTTTTTT. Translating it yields CASSGSGQVWEKLFF.